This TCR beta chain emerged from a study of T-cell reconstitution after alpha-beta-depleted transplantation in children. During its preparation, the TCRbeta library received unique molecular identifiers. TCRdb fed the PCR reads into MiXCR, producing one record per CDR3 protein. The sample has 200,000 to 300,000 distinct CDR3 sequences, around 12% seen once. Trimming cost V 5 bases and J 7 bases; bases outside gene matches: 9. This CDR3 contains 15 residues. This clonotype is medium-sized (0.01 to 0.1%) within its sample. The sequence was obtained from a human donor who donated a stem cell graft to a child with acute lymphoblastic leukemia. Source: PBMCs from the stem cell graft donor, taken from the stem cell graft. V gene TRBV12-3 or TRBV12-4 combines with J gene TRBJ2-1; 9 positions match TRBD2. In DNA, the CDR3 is TGTGCCAGCAGTCCGCTCGGGACTAGCAGAAATGAGCAGTTCTTC. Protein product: CASSPLGTSRNEQFF.